This TCR beta chain was recorded in a study of regulatory T cells in long-lasting Graves disease. Study conclusions and caveats: Persistent Graves' patients showed less TCR diversity than newly diagnosed ones. Sample size, which was small, may have reduced accuracy.

Time point reported: persistent/refractory GD, antithyroid drugs over 5 years with positive TRAb. Isolated PBMC RNA provided the starting material for the TCR library. Library construction for TCR beta used iRepertoire HTBI primers and Arm-PCR of CDR3 regions. TCRdb re-called the multiplex PCR reads through MiXCR, storing one row per CDR3 protein. Of about 660,000 distinct CDR3 sequences listed, about 30% are singletons. Germline V gives CDR1 MNHEY, CDR2 SMNVEV (reference sequence). Trimming took off 3 bases at V and 1 base at J, with 12 bases between the two ends. CDR3 length: 15 residues. Points on this clonotype: The antigen remains unidentified.

The sequence was obtained from a female donor with Graves disease. The sample in question was peripheral blood mononuclear cells (PBMCs), obtained when the disease was refractory, from a patient treated with antithyroid drugs. The chain joins TRBV27 to TRBJ1-1; a weak D match, TRBD1 (6 bases). CDR3 in DNA: TGTGCCAGCAGTTTCTTGCCGGGACAGAACACTGAAGCTTTCTTT. This encodes CASSFLPGQNTEAFF.